One and the same sample provided the 8 T cell receptor beta chains below, sequenced in a study of T-cell reconstitution after alpha-beta-depleted transplantation in children. Construction of the TCRbeta library involved unique molecular identifiers. TCRdb recomputed calls from the PCR reads with MiXCR, one row per CDR3 protein. The sample lists approximately 490,000 distinct CDR3 sequences, around 13% occurring once. Sequences were derived from PBMCs from the stem cell graft donor, sampled from the stem cell graft. The receptors originated from a human donor who donated a stem cell graft to a child with combined immunodeficiency.

This chain connects TRBV3-1 to TRBJ2-5; tentative D call: TRBD2 (5 bases). The CDR3 is 17 residues long. V was cut by 0 bases and J by 0 bases, with 14 bases left in between. CDR1 is LGHDT and CDR2 is YNNKEL in the germline V gene (reference sequence). CDR3: CASSQDFTGKYQETQYF. CDR3 DNA: TGTGCCAGCAGCCAAGATTTTACGGGAAAGTACCAAGAGACCCAGTACTTC.

This clonotype was counted ten times or more. CDR3 DNA sequence: TGTGCCACCGCAAGGACTAGCGGCTACAATGAGCAGTTCTTC. Amino acid sequence: CATARTSGYNEQFF. This chain connects TRBV24-1 to TRBJ2-1, with 10 bases identical to TRBD2. The CDR3 sequence is 14 residues long. Trimming removed 9 bases from V and 3 bases from J; junction bases left unmatched: 4. CDR1 is KGHDR and CDR2 is SFDVKD in the germline V gene.

This clonotype was found a few times. V and J are TRBV7-9 and TRBJ2-3; 10 nucleotides align to TRBD1. Germline V gives CDR1 SEHNR, CDR2 FQNEAQ (reference sequence). The CDR3 totals 15 residues. J was trimmed by 1 base and V by 5 bases; bases with no gene match: 3. The CDR3 here is CASSRTGGGTDTQYF. CDR3 nucleotides: TGTGCCAGCAGCAGGACAGGGGGAGGCACAGATACGCAGTATTTT.

V is TRBV12-3 or TRBV12-4 and J is TRBJ1-1; the D is unclear. V lost 3 bases and J lost 0, with 8 bases in between. The CDR3 consists of 14 residues. The CDR3 region has the DNA TGTGCCAGCAGTTTCTCCGGGGTGAACACTGAAGCTTTCTTT. It is translated as CASSFSGVNTEAFF.

This chain joins TRBV5-6 and TRBJ1-2; perhaps TRBD1 as D (6 bases). Trimming took off 0 bases at V and 10 bases at J, with 13 bases between the two ends. This CDR3 region has 13 residues. From germline, CDR1 is SGHDT and CDR2 YYEEEE. CDR3 in DNA: TGTGCCAGCAGCTTGGCACACAGGGAGGACTACACCTTC. Protein sequence: CASSLAHREDYTF.

There are a few counts of this clonotype. The rearrangement joins TRBV7-3 to TRBJ2-7, with TRBD2 matching over 10 bases. The V gene's germline CDR1 is SGHTA and CDR2 FQGTGA. CDR3 length equals 18 residues. V lost 1 base, J lost 4 bases, and 13 bases stayed unmatched. The CDR3 protein is CASSLRGLAGAIVYEQYF. The CDR3 DNA is TGTGCCAGCAGCTTAAGGGGTCTAGCGGGAGCTATAGTATACGAGCAGTACTTC.

At least ten counts were recorded for this clonotype. This chain links TRBV7-9 with TRBJ2-5; no firm D call. Per germline, CDR1 SEHNR and CDR2 FQNEAQ (reference sequence). Trimming cost V 2 bases and J 2 bases, with 12 bases left between them. The CDR3 contains 15 residues. Here the CDR3 DNA reads TGTGCCAGCAGCTTAAGTAATGACTGGCAAGAGACCCAGTACTTC. This translates into CASSLSNDWQETQYF.

There are a few counts of this clonotype. The gene calls are TRBV24-1 and TRBJ2-1; D may be TRBD2 (6 bases). Germline V gives CDR1 KGHDR, CDR2 SFDVKD. V was pared by 0 bases and J by 2 bases, with 10 bases between. The CDR3 consists of 16 residues. CDR3 nucleotides: TGTGCCACCAGTGATTTGAGTAGCGGTACCTACAATGAGCAGTTCTTC. It yields the protein CATSDLSSGTYNEQFF.